The TCR beta chain described here comes from a study of cytomegalovirus exposure and HLA in healthy donors. Study-wide context: From HLA-typed donors, an early data release held about 85 million unique TCRs. Broader study findings: Analysis was carried out at a later point, and it linked a missense DCLRE1C variant to TCR beta V- and J-gene trimming.

Comment on this clone: The antigen remains unidentified.

Primers for the PCR totalled 60 Vbeta and 13 Jbeta. Sequenced by immunoSEQ multiplex PCR; TCRdb stores in-frame clones only, minus some. The table lists about 190,000 clones, 81% of them singletons. The V end was cut by 2 bases, the J end by 8 bases, with 9 bases between. CDR1 MNHNY and CDR2 SVGAGI come from the germline V gene (reference sequence). CDR3 length: 12 amino acids. Sequencing was performed on PBMCs. The receptor comes from a man between 40 and 49 years old in good health and CMV-seropositive. The J gene is TRBJ1-1, the V gene TRBV6-6; D not certain. The CDR3 region is CASSYVGQEAFF. Here the CDR3 DNA reads TGTGCCAGCAGTTACGTGGGCCAGGAAGCTTTCTTT.